These 30 T cell receptor beta chains originate from one sample sequenced in a study of shared clonotypes between healthy human individuals. TCRdb's table, derived via immunoSEQ multiplex PCR, lists solely in-frame clones and lacks some. The table shows 2 million or so clones, with roughly 96% occurring only once. Input material: naive CD4+ T cells sorted from blood. Subset of the sample: CD45RA+ positively selected. The receptor source for this set is a man younger than 35 in good health.

Remarks on this clone: A much bigger clone sits one base away, suggesting this may be a read error. Other DNA sequences of this sample code for an identical CDR3. The chain employs TRBV7-3 and TRBJ1-1; tentative D call: TRBD1 (6 bases). The CDR3 covers 13 residues. The germline V gene encodes CDR1 SGHTA and CDR2 FQGTGA. V lost 5 bases to trimming and J lost 1 base, with 8 bases between them. The CDR3 DNA follows: TGTGCCAGCAGCCCGACAGGGAACACTGAAGCTTTCTTT. The encoded protein is CASSPTGNTEAFF.

The rearrangement joins TRBV28 to TRBJ2-1; possible D gene TRBD2, 5 bases. V was pared by 6 bases and J by 4 bases, with 13 bases between. Per germline, CDR1 MDHEN and CDR2 SYDVKM. The CDR3 covers 14 residues. CDR3 in amino acids: CASSLSGRYNEQFF. The CDR3 DNA sequence: TGTGCCAGCAGCCTCAGCGGTAGGTACAATGAGCAGTTCTTC.

This chain joins TRBV25-1 and TRBJ2-3; 7 nucleotides align to TRBD1. CDR3 length equals 15 residues. V shed 5 bases and J 0 bases; nucleotides not matched to a gene: 5. Germline lookup yields CDR1 MGHDK and CDR2 SYGVNS. In nucleotides, the CDR3 is TGTGCCAGCAGTACCCGACAGGGAAGCACAGATACGCAGTATTTT. Translating gives CASSTRQGSTDTQYF. Filled out from reference TRBV25-1 and TRBJ2-3, the complete variable domain reads EADIYQTPRYLVIGTGKKITLECSQTMGHDKMYWYQQDPGMELHLIHYSYGVNSTEKGDLSSESTVSRIRTEHFPLTLESARPSHTSQYLCASSTRQGSTDTQYFGPGTRLTVL.

The chain combines TRBV10-3 with TRBJ2-3; tentative D call: TRBD2 (5 bases). The CDR3 has 13 amino acids. The V gene lost 4 bases and the J gene lost 2 bases, with 7 bases spanning the gap. CDR1 and CDR2 (germline): ENHRY, SYGVKD. CDR3 DNA sequence: TGTGCCATCAGTGGAGGGCACACAGATACGCAGTATTTT. Amino acid sequence: CAISGGHTDTQYF.

The chain has TRBV10-3 and TRBJ2-3, with D perhaps being TRBD1 or TRBD2 (5 bases each). The CDR3 runs 18 residues. Per germline, CDR1 ENHRY and CDR2 SYGVKD. V was shortened by 6 bases and J by 0 bases, with 22 bases between the two germline ends. This CDR3 is CAIRSGTTGSSSTDTQYF. The CDR3 DNA reads TGTGCCATCAGGTCTGGGACGACGGGCTCATCTAGCACAGATACGCAGTATTTT.

The chain uses TRBV9 and TRBJ2-6; tentatively, D is TRBD1 (5 bases). V was pared by 6 bases and J by 3 bases, with 19 bases between. Germline CDR1 reads SGDLS; CDR2 reads YYNGEE. The CDR3 is 17 amino acids. CDR3 DNA sequence: TGTGCCAGCACCACAGGACCACTAACCTATGGGGCCAACGTCCTGACTTTC. It yields the protein CASTTGPLTYGANVLTF.

The chain uses TRBV10-3 and TRBJ2-2; 7 nucleotides align to TRBD1. The CDR3 sequence is 14 residues long. V lost 11 bases and J lost 6; bases outside the gene matches: 12. In germline, CDR1 is ENHRY, CDR2 SYGVKD. CDR3 region: CAARLGQGAGELFF. The DNA of the CDR3 is TGTGCCGCCCGGTTGGGGCAGGGGGCCGGGGAGCTGTTTTTT.

This rearrangement joins TRBV7-2 to TRBJ2-7; TRBD2 agrees at 8 bases. Per the germline V gene, CDR1 is SGHTA and CDR2 is FQGNSA. The CDR3 spans 15 residues. The J segment lost 2 bases and the V segment lost 1 base, leaving 4 bases of the junction unmatched. CDR3: CASSLVDSGTYEQYF. CDR3 nucleotides: TGTGCCAGCAGCTTAGTCGATAGCGGGACCTACGAGCAGTACTTC.

The rearrangement uses TRBV25-1 and TRBJ1-1; D is unresolved. The CDR3 consists of 11 residues. V was shortened by 3 bases and J by 7 bases, with 6 bases between the two germline ends. CDR1 and CDR2 from the germline V gene are MGHDK and SYGVNS. The CDR3, as DNA: TGTGCCAGCAGTGAGGGATTTGAAGCTTTCTTT. It translates to CASSEGFEAFF. Drawing the rest from reference TRBV25-1 and TRBJ1-1, the complete variable domain is EADIYQTPRYLVIGTGKKITLECSQTMGHDKMYWYQQDPGMELHLIHYSYGVNSTEKGDLSSESTVSRIRTEHFPLTLESARPSHTSQYLCASSEGFEAFFGQGTRLTVV.

The V call is TRBV28, the J call TRBJ2-5; TRBD1 might be the D (6 bases). The CDR3 covers 14 residues. Trimming cost V 6 bases and J 4 bases, with 15 bases left between them. The germline CDR1 and CDR2 sequences are MDHEN and SYDVKM. CDR3 residues: CASSPQGFGETQYF. CDR3 nucleotides: TGTGCCAGCAGCCCGCAGGGGTTTGGAGAGACCCAGTACTTC. Based on the CDR3 plus reference TRBV28 and TRBJ2-5, the full variable domain is DVKVTQSSRYLVKRTGEKVFLECVQDMDHENMFWYRQDPGLGLRLIYFSYDVKMKEKGDIPEGYSVSREKKERFSLILESASTNQTSMYLCASSPQGFGETQYFGPGTRLLVL.

V is TRBV19 and J is TRBJ1-2; the D gene is possibly TRBD1 (5 bases). The V end lost 6 bases, the J end lost 8 bases, and 13 bases lay between the germline ends. The CDR3 has 12 residues. Germline CDR1 and CDR2: LNHDA and SQIVND (reference sequence). Written as DNA, the CDR3 is TGTGCCAGTAGGTTAGAGGGACGCGGCTACACCTTC. Encoded protein: CASRLEGRGYTF.

In its sample, this clone was seen once. At the DNA level, this CDR3 is encoded by other sequences in the same sample as well. The chain joins TRBV6-5 to TRBJ2-3; D may be TRBD2 (6 bases). The CDR3 is made up of 15 amino acids. Germline CDR1 MNHEY, CDR2 SVGAGI. Trimming removed 0 bases at V and 2 bases at J, with 9 bases between. The CDR3 DNA sequence: TGTGCCAGCAGTTACTCGGGGGGTTTCACAGATACGCAGTATTTT. Translating gives CASSYSGGFTDTQYF.

The chain is built from TRBV5-1 and TRBJ1-2; 7 nucleotides line up with TRBD1. Germline CDR1 SGHRS, CDR2 YFSETQ. The CDR3 has 16 residues. V trimming: 4 bases; J trimming: 6 bases; junction bases outside the gene matches: 15. CDR3 in amino acids: CASSIPDRVQSDGYTF. The CDR3, as DNA: TGCGCCAGCAGCATCCCCGACAGGGTTCAGTCGGATGGCTACACCTTC. The complete variable domain, with remaining parts taken from reference TRBV5-1 and TRBJ1-2, reads KAGVTQTPRYLIKTRGQQVTLSCSPISGHRSVSWYQQTPGQGLQFLFEYFSETQRNKGNFPGRFSGRQFSNSRSEMNVSTLELGDSALYLCASSIPDRVQSDGYTFGSGTRLTVV.

V usage is TRBV6-4 and J usage is TRBJ2-7; D may be TRBD2 (5 bases). The CDR3 covers 14 residues. Germline lookup yields CDR1 MRHNA and CDR2 SNTAGT. V was clipped by 5 bases and J by 2 bases, with 13 bases between them. The chain's CDR3 is CASSKSSGPYEQYF. The CDR3 DNA is TGTGCCAGCAGTAAATCAAGCGGACCCTACGAGCAGTACTTC.

This chain connects TRBV5-4 to TRBJ2-6; D not certain. Trimming pared 3 bases from V and 4 bases from J, leaving 5 bases between. CDR3 length equals 13 residues. The germline CDR1 and CDR2 sequences are SGHNT and YYREEE (reference sequence). CDR3: CASSSIGANVLTF. The CDR3 DNA is TGTGCCAGCAGCTCCATCGGGGCCAACGTCCTGACTTTC.

This sequence joins TRBV28 and TRBJ1-5; D call uncertain. V was cut by 10 bases and J by 6 bases, with 13 bases left in between. Germline-derived CDR1 and CDR2 are MDHEN and SYDVKM. The CDR3 contains 12 residues. CDR3 in DNA: TGTGCCATCTGGGGTTCAGGTCAGCCCCAGCATTTT. It is translated as CAIWGSGQPQHF.

V usage is TRBV30 and J usage is TRBJ2-2; 7 nucleotides agree with TRBD2. Germline values: CDR1 GTSNPN, CDR2 SVGIG (reference sequence). CDR3 length: 14 residues. V shed 1 base, J shed 7 bases, and the junction held 6 bases outside the gene matches. CDR3 in DNA: TGTGCCTGGAGTGGCGGGACTACAGTCGGGGAGCTGTTTTTT. Its protein product is CAWSGGTTVGELFF.

The chain has TRBV9 and TRBJ1-1; 8 positions match TRBD1. Germline V lookup: CDR1 SGDLS, CDR2 YYNGEE. This CDR3 has 12 amino acids. The V and J ends lost 4 bases and 10 bases, in that order; junction bases with no gene match: 6. CDR3 residues: CASSPGQGVAFF. The CDR3 DNA follows: TGTGCCAGCAGCCCAGGACAGGGAGTAGCTTTCTTT.

This clone came up once. The chain joins TRBV7-3 to TRBJ2-2; unclear D gene. The CDR3 is made up of 14 amino acids. The V gene lost 2 bases and the J gene lost 2 bases, with 6 bases spanning the gap. Germline assignment: CDR1 SGHTA and CDR2 FQGTGA. The CDR3 region is CASSLLSNTGELFF. The DNA for the CDR3 is TGTGCCAGCAGCTTATTGAGTAACACCGGGGAGCTGTTTTTT.

This chain connects TRBV7-2 to TRBJ1-5, with D uncertain. V lost 0 bases to trimming and J lost 7 bases, with 13 bases between them. This CDR3 has 15 amino acids. Germline CDR1 SGHTA, CDR2 FQGNSA. The DNA for the CDR3 is TGTGCCAGCAGCTTAGCAGGCCGTACTCCCCAGCCCCAGCATTTT. Translating it yields CASSLAGRTPQPQHF.

The rearrangement joins TRBV7-2 to TRBJ1-5; 9 nucleotides align to TRBD1. CDR3 size: 15 residues. Germline V gene data show CDR1 as SGHTA and CDR2 as FQGNSA. The ends lost 4 bases at V and 6 bases at J; junction bases unmatched: 7. The CDR3 bases are TGTGCCAGCAGCTCCGGACAGGGGAAGGGTCAGCCCCAGCATTTT. This sequence encodes CASSSGQGKGQPQHF.

The V call is TRBV4-3, the J call TRBJ2-5; no firm D call. This CDR3 spans 18 amino acids. Germline CDR1 and CDR2: LGHNA and YSLEER. V gave up 1 base and J gave up 2 bases, with 20 bases separating them. DNA for the CDR3: TGCGCCAGCAGCCAAGTAGGCAGCCGTAATTGGGCACAAGAGACCCAGTACTTC. This codes for CASSQVGSRNWAQETQYF.

Concerning this clone: This same CDR3 is encoded by further DNA sequences in the sample. This chain uses TRBV2 with TRBJ2-1; D gene unclear. The germline V gene encodes CDR1 SNHLY and CDR2 FYNNEI. The CDR3 is made up of 16 amino acids. V lost 5 bases, J lost 9 bases, and 23 bases lay in between. CDR3 in DNA: TGTGCCAGCAGTTTAGTTCGGGCGGATCTCTATGGTGAGCAGTTCTTC. Its protein is CASSLVRADLYGEQFF. The whole variable domain, remainder taken from reference TRBV2 and TRBJ2-1, is EPEVTQTPSHQVTQMGQEVILRCVPISNHLYFYWYRQILGQKVEFLVSFYNNEISEKSEIFDDQFSVERPDGSNFTLKIRSTKLEDSAMYFCASSLVRADLYGEQFFGPGTRLTVL.

The table lists this clone with a count of one. The chain joins TRBV7-2 to TRBJ2-1; tentatively, D is TRBD2 (6 bases). V lost 8 bases and J 0 bases, leaving 14 bases between the germline ends. The CDR3 is 15 residues long. Germline V gene lookup returns CDR1 SGHTA and CDR2 FQGNSA. In DNA form, the CDR3 reads TGTGCCAGCTTTTTCGGGGGTAGCTCCTACAATGAGCAGTTCTTC. It yields the protein CASFFGGSSYNEQFF.

The V gene is TRBV5-1, the J gene TRBJ2-7, with 7 bases fitting TRBD1. This CDR3 region has 13 residues. With 1 base clipped from V and 5 bases from J, the junction kept 3 bases outside the gene matches. The germline CDR1 and CDR2 sequences are SGHRS and YFSETQ. CDR3 sequence: CASSLTGAHEQYF. DNA for the CDR3: TGCGCCAGCAGCTTGACAGGGGCCCACGAGCAGTACTTC.

This chain uses TRBV7-2 with TRBJ1-3, with D tentatively TRBD1 (5 bases). V was pared by 2 bases and J by 0 bases, with 11 bases between. The CDR3 runs to 16 residues. Germline CDR1 is SGHTA and CDR2 is FQGNSA. The CDR3 nucleotides are TGTGCCAGCAGCTTAAACCCAGGGCACTCTGGAAACACCATATATTTT. Amino acids: CASSLNPGHSGNTIYF.

The chain links TRBV7-9 to TRBJ2-4; D perhaps matches TRBD1 (5 bases). Trimming stripped 1 base from V and 5 bases from J, with 9 bases between. The CDR3 sequence is 14 residues long. CDR1 SEHNR and CDR2 FQNEAQ come from the germline V gene (reference sequence). Written as DNA, the CDR3 is TGTGCCAGCAGCTTAGAACAGGCCCAAAACATTCAGTACTTC. This encodes CASSLEQAQNIQYF.

The chain has TRBV10-2 and TRBJ1-6; D is unresolved. Between the trimmed V and J ends, which lost 2 bases and 5 bases, there was a span of 10 bases. The germline CDR1 and CDR2 sequences are WSHSY and SAAADI. This CDR3 region has 15 residues. The CDR3 DNA is TGCGCCAGCAGTGAGCGGGGTGGCGATAATTCACCCCTCCACTTT. This gives the protein CASSERGGDNSPLHF.

The chain uses TRBV10-1 and TRBJ2-1, with 8 bases aligning to TRBD1. V lost 0 bases and J lost 2; bases outside the gene matches: 3. The germline gives CDR1 WNHNN, CDR2 SYGVQD (reference sequence). This CDR3 contains 16 residues. The CDR3 loop is CASSESGQGAYNEQFF. Here the CDR3 DNA reads TGCGCCAGCAGTGAGTCTGGACAGGGCGCCTACAATGAGCAGTTCTTC.

The chain links TRBV6-5 to TRBJ2-5; 8 nucleotides match TRBD2. Trimming cost V 6 bases and J 0 bases; bases outside gene matches: 3. The germline V gene encodes CDR1 MNHEY and CDR2 SVGAGI. The CDR3 sequence is 14 residues long. CDR3 sequence reads: CASSGLANQETQYF. In DNA, the CDR3 is TGTGCCAGCAGCGGACTAGCTAACCAAGAGACCCAGTACTTC.